These 22 T cell receptor beta chains originate from one sample sequenced in a study of T-cell reconstitution after alpha-beta-depleted transplantation in children (TCRdb year 2016). The library was obtained by PCR. Sequencing took place on an Illumina HiSeq 2500. Molecular barcoding was employed in the preparation of TCR libraries, with unique molecular identifiers being used to normalize TCRbeta repertoire quantification. The raw public reads went through TCRdb reprocessing: fastp at Q25, MiXCR clone calling, in-frame beta chains kept. Rows with one shared CDR3 protein collapse into an entry with the most common genes and DNA. Here the sample has 490,000 or so distinct CDR3 sequences; under 15% occur a single time. Of the sample, about 6% is held by the ten largest clones. The material sequenced was PBMCs from the stem cell graft donor, taken from the stem cell graft. The source is a human donor who donated a stem cell graft to a child with combined immunodeficiency.

The V call is TRBV6-5, the J call TRBJ2-1, with 10 bases lining up with TRBD2. The CDR3 has 15 residues. The ends lost 7 bases at V and 3 bases at J; junction bases unmatched: 6. CDR1 is MNHEY, CDR2 SVGAGI, per germline. For the CDR3, the DNA is TGTGCCAGCATTAATATAGCGGGGGGCTACAATGAGCAGTTCTTC. This codes for CASINIAGGYNEQFF.

This clonotype has only a few counts. The chain combines TRBV6-2 or TRBV6-3 with TRBJ2-3; TRBD2 matches at 11 bases. CDR1 MNHEY and CDR2 SVGEGT come from the germline V gene. V shed 4 bases and J 2 bases; nucleotides not matched to a gene: 20. The CDR3 is made up of 21 amino acids. The CDR3 region is CASSSPLYVIAGGPNTDTQYF. The CDR3 region has the DNA TGTGCCAGCAGTTCCCCGCTTTACGTAATAGCGGGGGGGCCTAACACAGATACGCAGTATTTT.

This clonotype was picked up many times. This rearrangement joins TRBV7-9 to TRBJ2-7, with TRBD1 identical over 10 bases. The CDR3 covers 15 residues. With V trimmed by 4 bases and J by 4 bases, 7 bases remained unmatched. Germline lookup yields CDR1 SEHNR and CDR2 FQNEAQ (reference sequence). In DNA form, the CDR3 reads TGTGCCAGCAGCTCTCGACAGGGGGCATTGTACGAGCAGTACTTC. Protein sequence: CASSSRQGALYEQYF.

The chain links TRBV28 to TRBJ2-1; 7 nucleotides line up with TRBD2. The germline V gene encodes CDR1 MDHEN and CDR2 SYDVKM. V lost 6 bases and J lost 3; bases outside the gene matches: 5. The CDR3 totals 14 residues. CDR3 in DNA: TGTGCCAGCAGGTGGGGGGGGGTCTACAATGAGCAGTTCTTC. Translation gives CASRWGGVYNEQFF.

V and J are TRBV28 and TRBJ1-1, with unresolved D. Germline assignment: CDR1 MDHEN and CDR2 SYDVKM. There are 14 residues in the CDR3. V was clipped by 3 bases and J by 6 bases, with 14 bases between them. CDR3 sequence (DNA): TGTGCCAGCAGTTTCAGGTCGGGGAGGCCTGAAGCTTTCTTT. Its translation: CASSFRSGRPEAFF. The complete variable domain, with remaining parts taken from reference TRBV28 and TRBJ1-1, reads DVKVTQSSRYLVKRTGEKVFLECVQDMDHENMFWYRQDPGLGLRLIYFSYDVKMKEKGDIPEGYSVSREKKERFSLILESASTNQTSMYLCASSFRSGRPEAFFGQGTRLTVV.

The genes are TRBV28 and TRBJ1-6; 8 bases agree with TRBD1. With 4 bases clipped from V and 6 bases from J, the junction kept 8 bases outside the gene matches. Looked up from germline, CDR1 is MDHEN and CDR2 is SYDVKM. The CDR3 length is 16 residues. CDR3: CASSSGGRVGNSPLHF. The CDR3, as DNA: TGTGCCAGCAGTTCAGGGGGCAGGGTTGGTAATTCACCCCTCCACTTT. Combining the CDR3 with reference TRBV28 and TRBJ1-6 gives the whole variable domain DVKVTQSSRYLVKRTGEKVFLECVQDMDHENMFWYRQDPGLGLRLIYFSYDVKMKEKGDIPEGYSVSREKKERFSLILESASTNQTSMYLCASSSGGRVGNSPLHFGNGTRLTVT.

The CDR3 sequence: CASSLENRGHIQYF. In DNA form, the CDR3 reads TGTGCCAGCAGCTTAGAAAACAGGGGACACATTCAGTACTTC. V and J are TRBV7-9 and TRBJ2-4, with 7 bases fitting TRBD1. The CDR3 loop spans 14 amino acids. Trimming removed 1 base from V and 8 bases from J; junction bases left unmatched: 5. Germline lookup yields CDR1 SEHNR and CDR2 FQNEAQ (reference sequence).

This clonotype was recorded at least ten times. J is TRBJ2-3 and V is TRBV12-3 or TRBV12-4; TRBD2 might be the D (5 bases). The CDR3 is made up of 14 amino acids. V was clipped by 4 bases and J by 1 base, with 9 bases between them. The CDR3 nucleotides are TGTGCCAGCAGTTCCTCCGGGGGCACAGATACGCAGTATTTT. Protein: CASSSSGGTDTQYF.

The rearrangement joins TRBV27 to TRBJ2-2; D tentatively fits TRBD1 or TRBD2 (5 bases each). V lost 1 base to trimming and J lost 4 bases, with 10 bases between them. The CDR3 spans 15 residues. Per germline, CDR1 MNHEY and CDR2 SMNVEV (reference sequence). The CDR3 sequence: CASSLLGDPTGELFF. In DNA, the CDR3 is TGTGCCAGCAGTTTATTGGGGGACCCCACCGGGGAGCTGTTTTTT.

This clonotype occurred a few times. The V and J genes are TRBV25-1 and TRBJ2-2; 8 positions match TRBD2. CDR3 length: 14 residues. The germline CDR1 and CDR2 sequences are MGHDK and SYGVNS. V shed 4 bases, J shed 4 bases, and the junction held 2 bases outside the gene matches. CDR3: CASSVSGVTGELFF. The CDR3 nucleotides are TGTGCCAGCAGTGTTAGCGGGGTCACCGGGGAGCTGTTTTTT.

This chain connects TRBV27 to TRBJ1-1, with D perhaps TRBD1 (5 bases). Germline V lookup: CDR1 MNHEY, CDR2 SMNVEV (reference sequence). Trimming took 6 bases from V and 2 from J, leaving 10 bases between them. The CDR3 totals 13 residues. The CDR3 here is CASRGGFNTEAFF. DNA of the CDR3: TGTGCCAGCAGGGGGGGATTTAACACTGAAGCTTTCTTT.

This clonotype was seen a few times. V and J are TRBV6-1 and TRBJ2-7, with TRBD1 identical over 7 bases. V shed 5 bases, J shed 3 bases, and the junction held 13 bases outside the gene matches. This CDR3 has 16 amino acids. Looked up from germline, CDR1 is MNHNS and CDR2 is SASEGT. CDR3 DNA sequence: TGTGCCAGCAGTCCAAAATCGACAGGGCGGATCTACGAGCAGTACTTC. Protein: CASSPKSTGRIYEQYF.

The chain couples TRBV12-2 to TRBJ2-1; the table's D call of TRBD1 was not tested on the DNA. TRBV12-2 is labeled a pseudogene. The CDR3 is 15 amino acids. CDR3 sequence reads: CASRLARGVCNEQFF. The CDR3 DNA reads as TGTGCAAGTCGCTTAGCTCGGGGGGTTTGCAATGAGCAGTTCTTC.

This chain uses TRBV11-2 with TRBJ2-1; 9 bases agree with TRBD1. The DNA end favors TRBJ2-7, so the J call may be wrong. The germline gives CDR1 SGHAT, CDR2 FQNNGV. CDR3 size: 17 residues. The CDR3 protein is CASRTYRGPPSYNEQYF. In DNA, the CDR3 is TGTGCCAGCAGAACGTACAGGGGGCCCCCCTCCTACAATGAGCAGTACTTC.

This clonotype was seen ten or more times. V usage is TRBV5-1 and J usage is TRBJ2-7; D might be TRBD2 (6 bases). This CDR3 has 14 amino acids. The ends were cut back, 4 bases at V and 2 bases at J, with 13 bases in the middle. Germline values: CDR1 SGHRS, CDR2 YFSETQ. The CDR3 reads CASSPRDRTYEQYF. In DNA, the CDR3 is TGCGCCAGCAGCCCGCGGGACCGAACCTACGAGCAGTACTTC.

This clonotype was seen a few times. The chain combines TRBV29-1 with TRBJ2-7, with 9 bases aligning to TRBD1. With V trimmed by 4 bases and J by 4 bases, 8 bases remained unmatched. Germline lookup yields CDR1 SQVTM and CDR2 ANQGSEA. This CDR3 spans 14 amino acids. The DNA of the CDR3 is TGCAGCGTTGCGGGGGACAGGGTGCGGTACGAGCAGTACTTC. As protein: CSVAGDRVRYEQYF.

This clonotype was seen many times. The genes are TRBV20-1 and TRBJ2-1, with 11 nucleotides matching TRBD2. J lost 2 bases, V lost 6 bases, and 3 bases had no gene match. The CDR3 is 14 amino acids. Germline lookup yields CDR1 DFQATT and CDR2 SNEGSKA (reference sequence). In DNA, the CDR3 is TGCAGTGCGGATAGCGGGAGGGCCTACAATGAGCAGTTCTTC. This gives the protein CSADSGRAYNEQFF.

This clonotype was seen repeatedly, ten times or more. This rearrangement joins TRBV7-9 to TRBJ2-3; the D is unclear. The germline V gene has CDR1 SEHNR and CDR2 FQNEAQ (reference sequence). The CDR3 covers 15 residues. V was shortened by 5 bases and J by 2 bases, with 14 bases between the two germline ends. Written as DNA, the CDR3 is TGTGCCAGCAGCGCCGCGAACAGACTCACAGATACGCAGTATTTT. Translated: CASSAANRLTDTQYF.

This clonotype was counted many times. The V gene is TRBV5-1, the J gene TRBJ2-1; the D is unclear. Trimming shortened V by 0 bases and J by 0 bases, and 4 bases separated the two germline ends. The CDR3 extends over 14 amino acids. The V gene's germline CDR1 is SGHRS and CDR2 YFSETQ. The CDR3 sequence: CASSLDLSYNEQFF. CDR3 coding DNA: TGCGCCAGCAGCTTGGATCTCTCCTACAATGAGCAGTTCTTC.

Note on this clonotype: This may be a read error, as it is one base from a much larger clone. The gene calls are TRBV7-2 and TRBJ2-3; TRBD2 matches at 9 bases. After removal of 5 bases from V and 1 base from J, the junction contained 4 bases not matched to a gene. The germline gives CDR1 SGHTA, CDR2 FQGNSA. The CDR3 has 15 residues. The CDR3 region has the DNA TGTGCCAGCAGCCTCCGGACTAGCGGCACAGATACGCAGTATTTT. Amino acids: CASSLRTSGTDTQYF.

This clonotype was counted ten times or more. The chain is built from TRBV5-1 and TRBJ2-7, with TRBD1 identical over 9 bases. This CDR3 contains 14 residues. The germline V gene has CDR1 SGHRS and CDR2 YFSETQ. The V segment lost 5 bases and the J segment 7 bases; nucleotides outside the gene matches: 10. The chain's CDR3 is CASRTPGQGSEQYF. DNA for the CDR3: TGCGCCAGCAGAACACCGGGACAGGGCAGTGAGCAGTACTTC.

This clonotype was found many times. The chain employs TRBV7-2 and TRBJ2-3, with 8 bases fitting TRBD1. V shed 0 bases and J 5 bases; nucleotides not matched to a gene: 1. The CDR3 runs to 14 residues. Germline assignment: CDR1 SGHTA and CDR2 FQGNSA. The CDR3 here is CASSLAQGGDTQYF. Here the CDR3 DNA reads TGTGCCAGCAGCTTAGCACAGGGGGGAGATACGCAGTATTTT.